These 20 T cell receptor beta chains came from one sample sequenced in a study of T-cell reconstitution after alpha-beta-depleted transplantation in children. TCRbeta library construction was performed incorporating unique molecular identifiers. TCRdb redid the calling of the PCR reads with MiXCR, one entry per CDR3 protein. The sample shows over 300,000 distinct CDR3 sequences, about 9.3% of them seen only once. The sequenced sample was PBMCs from the stem cell graft donor, obtained from the stem cell graft. These receptors were collected from a human donor who donated a stem cell graft to a child with acute lymphoblastic leukemia.

V and J are TRBV7-2 and TRBJ2-7; D is undetermined. The V gene's germline CDR1 is SGHTA and CDR2 FQGNSA. Trimming shortened V by 3 bases and J by 0 bases, and 15 bases separated the two germline ends. The CDR3 is 16 residues long. CDR3 residues: CASSLMSSWNSYEQYF. CDR3 nucleotides: TGTGCCAGCAGCTTGATGTCCTCATGGAACTCCTACGAGCAGTACTTC.

Of note for this clonotype: This may be a read error, as it is one base from a much larger clone. This sequence joins TRBV28 and TRBJ2-3; TRBD2 matches 13 bases. The V gene's germline CDR1 is MDHEN and CDR2 SYDVKM. Losses at the gene ends were 5 bases for V and 1 base for J; bases not matched to a gene: 0. The CDR3 loop spans 15 amino acids. CDR3 sequence reads: CASSGTSGGTDTQYF. For the CDR3, the DNA is TGTGCCAGCAGTGGGACTAGCGGGGGCACAGATACGCAGTATTTT.

The chain has TRBV11-2 and TRBJ2-1; TRBD2 aligns across 15 bases. CDR1 and CDR2 (germline): SGHAT, FQNNGV. V lost 5 bases, J lost 2 bases, and 7 bases stayed unmatched. The CDR3 runs to 18 residues. In nucleotides, the CDR3 is TGTGCCAGCAGCCGGGGACTAGCGGGAGGTGCCACCTACAATGAGCAGTTCTTC. Translating it yields CASSRGLAGGATYNEQFF.

This clonotype was counted between two and nine times. The chain recombines TRBV20-1 with TRBJ1-5; TRBD1 aligns across 9 bases. CDR1 and CDR2 from the germline V gene are DFQATT and SNEGSKA (reference sequence). This CDR3 has 14 amino acids. V lost 8 bases, J lost 4 bases, and 9 bases stayed unmatched. As DNA, the CDR3 is TGCAGTCTCAAACAGGGGGCCGGAAATCAGCCCCAGCATTTT. It codes for CSLKQGAGNQPQHF.

This clonotype was counted a few times. J is TRBJ1-2 and V is TRBV27; 8 positions agree with TRBD1. The CDR3 has 15 residues. V shed 2 bases, J shed 4 bases, and the junction held 6 bases outside the gene matches. Germline assignment: CDR1 MNHEY and CDR2 SMNVEV (reference sequence). The CDR3 reads CASSLVSGGGYGYTF. CDR3 sequence (DNA): TGTGCCAGCAGTTTAGTGTCAGGGGGCGGCTATGGCTACACCTTC.

The chain has TRBV24-1 and TRBJ2-6; D may be TRBD1 (6 bases). The CDR3 loop spans 16 amino acids. Germline V gene data show CDR1 as KGHDR and CDR2 as SFDVKD. V lost 4 bases and J lost 1, with 10 bases in between. The CDR3 nucleotides are TGTGCCACCAGTGACCGAAGGGGGTCTGGGGCCAACGTCCTGACTTTC. This translates into CATSDRRGSGANVLTF.

This clonotype was seen many times. The CDR3 sequence: CASSSGVPYEQYF. Here the CDR3 DNA reads TGTGCCAGCAGCTCCGGAGTCCCCTACGAGCAGTACTTC. The chain has TRBV7-2 and TRBJ2-7; D is uncertain. CDR1 is SGHTA and CDR2 is FQGNSA in the germline V gene. V shed 4 bases and J shed 2 bases, with 9 bases lying between them. The CDR3 extends over 13 amino acids.

This clonotype was detected a few times. The rearrangement joins TRBV6-2 or TRBV6-3 to TRBJ1-2; TRBD1 agrees at 11 bases. This CDR3 is built from 17 residues. CDR1 is MNHEY, CDR2 SVGEGT, per germline. V trimming: 2 bases; J trimming: 4 bases; junction bases outside the gene matches: 9. The CDR3 here is CASSYQARTGGFYGYTF. The CDR3 DNA sequence: TGTGCCAGCAGTTACCAAGCGCGGACAGGGGGCTTCTATGGCTACACCTTC.

This clonotype has more than one count but fewer than ten. V usage is TRBV5-1 and J usage is TRBJ2-1, with TRBD2 matching over 11 bases. The ends lost 4 bases at V and 4 bases at J; junction bases unmatched: 7. This CDR3 comprises 16 residues. Germline CDR1 reads SGHRS; CDR2 reads YFSETQ. The CDR3 loop reads CASSPLGLADYNEQFF. CDR3 nucleotide sequence: TGCGCCAGCAGCCCCCTGGGACTAGCGGATTACAATGAGCAGTTCTTC.

V and J are TRBV28 and TRBJ2-7; D is undetermined. The CDR3 length is 14 residues. V was shortened by 4 bases and J by 2 bases, with 12 bases between the two germline ends. CDR1 and CDR2 (germline): MDHEN, SYDVKM. For the CDR3, the DNA is TGTGCCAGCAGTTCCCCGACACGGACCTACGAGCAGTACTTC. This sequence encodes CASSSPTRTYEQYF. Looking up the rest from reference TRBV28 and TRBJ2-7 gives the full variable domain: DVKVTQSSRYLVKRTGEKVFLECVQDMDHENMFWYRQDPGLGLRLIYFSYDVKMKEKGDIPEGYSVSREKKERFSLILESASTNQTSMYLCASSSPTRTYEQYFGPGTRLTVT.

This clonotype was detected only a few times. The chain employs TRBV11-1 and TRBJ2-7, with 8 bases identical to TRBD1. The CDR3 consists of 14 residues. V gave up 5 bases and J gave up 5 bases; unmatched junction bases: 8. Germline CDR1 is SGHAT and CDR2 is FQDESV (reference sequence). The CDR3 DNA is TGTGCCAGCAGCCCGGGACAGGAGGTTGACGAGCAGTACTTC. Protein: CASSPGQEVDEQYF.

The rearrangement joins TRBV2 to TRBJ1-5; 9 bases match TRBD1. With 6 bases clipped from V and 6 bases from J, the junction kept 9 bases outside the gene matches. CDR3 length equals 15 residues. CDR1 is SNHLY, CDR2 FYNNEI, per germline. The CDR3 DNA is TGTGCCAGCAGGGTCCGGGACAGGGCGACTCAGCCCCAGCATTTT. Its protein is CASRVRDRATQPQHF.

This clonotype was found a few times. The chain uses TRBV28 and TRBJ2-3; 10 nucleotides match TRBD1. Germline values: CDR1 MDHEN, CDR2 SYDVKM. The CDR3 consists of 19 residues. V dropped 3 bases and J dropped 4; count of bases not matched to a gene: 16. CDR3 in amino acids: CASSFPGQGWSVFPDTQYF. The CDR3 DNA sequence: TGTGCCAGCAGTTTTCCGGGACAGGGGTGGTCCGTGTTTCCAGATACGCAGTATTTT.

The chain employs TRBV5-1 and TRBJ2-2; no reliable D call. Germline lookup yields CDR1 SGHRS and CDR2 YFSETQ. The CDR3 is 14 amino acids. Trimming cost V 2 bases and J 6 bases, with 11 bases left between them. The CDR3 is CASSFRAPAGELFF. The DNA for the CDR3 is TGCGCCAGCAGCTTCCGGGCCCCGGCCGGGGAGCTGTTTTTT.

This clonotype has only a few counts. The chain carries TRBV5-1 and TRBJ2-1; possibly TRBD2 for D (5 bases). Per germline, CDR1 SGHRS and CDR2 YFSETQ. This CDR3 spans 16 amino acids. Trimming took 0 bases from V and 7 from J, leaving 17 bases between them. CDR3 amino acids: CASSLGHLSSNNEQFF. As DNA, the CDR3 is TGCGCCAGCAGCTTGGGACACCTCTCTAGCAATAATGAGCAGTTCTTC.

In its sample, this clonotype was seen a few times. The chain couples TRBV7-8 to TRBJ2-3; TRBD2 matches at 7 bases. V shed 8 bases, J shed 6 bases, and the junction held 8 bases outside the gene matches. Per germline, CDR1 SGHVS and CDR2 FQNEAQ. This CDR3 comprises 13 residues. The CDR3 nucleotides read TGTGCCAGCGGGGAGGGCCCCCCCGATACGCAGTATTTT. Its protein is CASGEGPPDTQYF.

This chain links TRBV5-1 with TRBJ2-5, with no clear D. Germline loops: CDR1 SGHRS, CDR2 YFSETQ. The CDR3 is 15 amino acids. V lost 0 bases and J 3 bases, leaving 12 bases between the germline ends. Written as DNA, the CDR3 is TGCGCCAGCAGCTTGGCGCGGTCTCGAGAAGAGACCCAGTACTTC. Its translation: CASSLARSREETQYF.

This clonotype came up a few times. The V gene is TRBV27, the J gene TRBJ2-1, with a weak D call TRBD2 (5 bases). Trimming cost V 0 bases and J 4 bases, with 13 bases left between them. The germline CDR1 and CDR2 sequences are MNHEY and SMNVEV (reference sequence). The CDR3 consists of 16 residues. DNA of the CDR3: TGTGCCAGCAGTTTATCGTCCCCCCGGGGTTACAATGAGCAGTTCTTC. It is translated as CASSLSSPRGYNEQFF.

This clonotype was counted at least ten times. J is TRBJ2-6 and V is TRBV2; D is unresolved. The germline V gene has CDR1 SNHLY and CDR2 FYNNEI. Trimming left V 8 bases short and J 2 bases short, with 13 bases between. This CDR3 comprises 15 residues. Here the CDR3 reads CASGSGQPGANVLTF. CDR3 nucleotides: TGTGCCAGCGGGTCCGGGCAGCCTGGGGCCAACGTCCTGACTTTC.

This clonotype was seen a few times. V and J are TRBV27 and TRBJ1-5, with D possibly being TRBD1 (6 bases). This CDR3 region has 17 residues. Germline CDR1 MNHEY, CDR2 SMNVEV (reference sequence). V was pared by 6 bases and J by 6 bases, with 24 bases between. This CDR3 reads CASSSRGGLPAVQPQHF. Written as DNA, the CDR3 is TGTGCCAGCAGCTCGAGGGGGGGTCTCCCAGCGGTTCAGCCCCAGCATTTT.